The 29 T cell receptor beta chains below were found in one sample sequenced in a study of PD-1 blockade in classical Hodgkin lymphoma. Profiling relied on immunoSEQ multiplex PCR, and the TCRdb table lists in-frame clones only, not all of them. The sample lists tens of thousands of clones; approximately 80% were seen once. Time point given: cycle 4 day 1 (C4D1), after 5 to 7 weeks of nivolumab. There was relapse after autologous stem cell transplantation in every patient, and there was variation in brentuximab vedotin exposure. The sequencing here drew on peripheral blood mononuclear cells (PBMCs), taken before the fourth cycle of nivolumab. These receptors came from a human donor with classical Hodgkin lymphoma.

V and J are TRBV10-3 and TRBJ2-3; 10 bases fit TRBD2. The germline gives CDR1 ENHRY, CDR2 SYGVKD. V shed 5 bases, J shed 4 bases, and the junction held 9 bases outside the gene matches. This CDR3 is built from 16 residues. CDR3 protein: CAISNIAGGLPDTQYF. DNA of the CDR3: TGTGCCATCAGTAACATAGCGGGAGGCTTGCCAGATACGCAGTATTTT.

The J gene is TRBJ2-7, the V gene TRBV28; TRBD1 agrees at 9 bases. The CDR3 extends over 14 amino acids. The V gene's germline CDR1 is MDHEN and CDR2 SYDVKM. The trim removed 7 bases at V and 5 bases at J, leaving 9 bases unmatched. CDR3: CASTLGQGSHEQYF. The CDR3 DNA reads as TGTGCCAGCACCCTAGGACAGGGGAGCCACGAGCAGTACTTC.

The rearrangement joins TRBV28 to TRBJ2-7; the D call may be TRBD1 or TRBD2 (5 bases each). Trimming pared 5 bases from V and 8 bases from J, leaving 10 bases between. CDR3 length: 11 residues. Looked up from germline, CDR1 is MDHEN and CDR2 is SYDVKM. The chain's CDR3 is CASSARDQQYF. The DNA of the CDR3 is TGTGCCAGCAGTGCCCGGGACCAGCAGTACTTC.

The rearrangement links TRBV19 to TRBJ2-5; possibly TRBD1 or TRBD2 for D (5 bases each). The V gene lost 7 bases and the J gene lost 4 bases, with 16 bases spanning the gap. This CDR3 is 14 amino acids long. Germline CDR1 LNHDA, CDR2 SQIVND (reference sequence). CDR3: CASKEALRGETQYF. The CDR3 DNA reads TGTGCCAGTAAGGAGGCTTTAAGGGGAGAGACCCAGTACTTC.

Here the CDR3 DNA reads TGTGCCAGCAGCTTTTACTCCGAGCAGTACTTC. It is translated as CASSFYSEQYF. The rearrangement joins TRBV5-4 to TRBJ2-7; D is unresolved. V lost 2 bases, J lost 6 bases, and 6 bases lay in between. The CDR3 length is 11 residues. Looked up from germline, CDR1 is SGHNT and CDR2 is YYREEE (reference sequence). The full variable domain, in which reference TRBV5-4 and TRBJ2-7 provide the parts outside the CDR3, is ETGVTQSPTHLIKTRGQQVTLRCSSQSGHNTVSWYQQALGQGPQFIFQYYREEENGRGNFPPRFSGLQFPNYSSELNVNALELDDSALYLCASSFYSEQYFGPGTRLTVT.

The rearrangement joins TRBV6-5 to TRBJ2-6; 9 bases line up with TRBD2. CDR1 and CDR2 (germline): MNHEY, SVGAGI. The CDR3 totals 15 residues. The ends lost 2 bases at V and 10 bases at J; junction bases unmatched: 6. In nucleotides, the CDR3 is TGTGCCAGCAGTTACAAGTCTAGCGGGATAAACGTCCTGACTTTC. This codes for CASSYKSSGINVLTF.

The chain uses TRBV6-1 and TRBJ2-5; 10 nucleotides align to TRBD1. CDR3 length equals 15 residues. Germline trimming cut 7 bases from V and 4 bases from J; bases unmatched to any gene: 9. Germline V gene data show CDR1 as MNHNS and CDR2 as SASEGT. CDR3 protein: CASTLGQGRGETQYF. Written as DNA, the CDR3 is TGTGCCAGCACCTTGGGACAGGGGCGTGGAGAGACCCAGTACTTC.

V is TRBV28 and J is TRBJ2-1; D might be TRBD1 or TRBD2, each matching 6 bases. The germline gives CDR1 MDHEN, CDR2 SYDVKM. The CDR3 spans 17 residues. V was pared by 3 bases and J by 2 bases, with 17 bases between. The CDR3 region is CASSFWTQGLAYNEQFF. The CDR3 DNA reads as TGTGCCAGCAGTTTTTGGACACAGGGACTGGCCTACAATGAGCAGTTCTTC.

The chain joins TRBV7-3 to TRBJ1-2, with D unclear. The V and J ends lost 2 bases and 0 bases respectively, with 7 bases between them. Germline values: CDR1 SGHTA, CDR2 FQGTGA. The CDR3 length is 14 residues. CDR3 sequence (DNA): TGTGCCAGCAGCTTAGACGGATCTAACTATGGCTACACCTTC. It is translated as CASSLDGSNYGYTF.

V is TRBV27 and J is TRBJ1-6; 8 nucleotides agree with TRBD1. Trimming removed 2 bases from V and 7 bases from J; junction bases left unmatched: 4. The germline CDR1 and CDR2 sequences are MNHEY and SMNVEV (reference sequence). This CDR3 is built from 15 residues. The CDR3, as DNA: TGTGCCAGCAGTTTAGGAGGGACAGGCAATTCACCCCTCCACTTT. This sequence encodes CASSLGGTGNSPLHF.

This chain connects TRBV25-1 to TRBJ1-2; 7 bases are a match to TRBD1. The CDR3 has 16 amino acids. Germline assignment: CDR1 MGHDK and CDR2 SYGVNS. Trimming cost V 5 bases and J 6 bases; bases outside gene matches: 15. CDR3: CASSSTEKGALDGYTF. The CDR3 bases are TGTGCCAGCAGTTCAACGGAGAAGGGGGCGTTAGATGGCTACACCTTC.

The chain is built from TRBV27 and TRBJ1-2; 8 bases are shared with TRBD1. The CDR3 is made up of 15 amino acids. In germline, CDR1 is MNHEY, CDR2 SMNVEV (reference sequence). V was clipped by 5 bases and J by 7 bases; unmatched bases: 12. CDR3 nucleotide sequence: TGTGCCAGCAGTCCCAATACCCTCAGGGGGCCTGGCTACACCTTC. It encodes CASSPNTLRGPGYTF.

J is TRBJ2-2 and V is TRBV28; 7 nucleotides align to TRBD2. The CDR3 extends over 15 amino acids. Germline V lookup: CDR1 MDHEN, CDR2 SYDVKM. With V trimmed by 7 bases and J by 7 bases, 12 bases remained unmatched. The CDR3 coding sequence is TGTGCCAGCACCCCGGTGACTAGCTCTCACGGGGAGCTGTTTTTT. Protein sequence: CASTPVTSSHGELFF.

This chain uses TRBV11-2 with TRBJ2-1; no firm D call. The CDR3 is 11 amino acids. With 3 bases removed from V and 6 bases from J, the gap between germline ends came to 3 bases. CDR1 SGHAT and CDR2 FQNNGV come from the germline V gene. The CDR3 loop reads CASSLANEQFF. Written as DNA, the CDR3 is TGTGCCAGCAGCTTGGCCAATGAGCAGTTCTTC.

This chain links TRBV27 with TRBJ2-3, with no clear D. The germline V gene has CDR1 MNHEY and CDR2 SMNVEV (reference sequence). The CDR3 runs 16 residues. Trimming removed 1 base at V and 1 base at J, with 12 bases between. In DNA, the CDR3 is TGTGCCAGCAGTTTATTGGGTGGGTTGGGCACAGATACGCAGTATTTT. Translating gives CASSLLGGLGTDTQYF.

The chain carries TRBV6-1 and TRBJ2-3, with TRBD2 matching over 7 bases. The CDR3 runs to 15 residues. Germline lookup yields CDR1 MNHNS and CDR2 SASEGT. After removal of 3 bases from V and 4 bases from J, the junction contained 7 bases not matched to a gene. The DNA for the CDR3 is TGTGCCAGCAGTGAGAGTGGCCTAGCGGCAGATACGCAGTATTTT. Translated, it gives CASSESGLAADTQYF.

The chain joins TRBV19 to TRBJ2-5; D gene unclear. Germline assignment: CDR1 LNHDA and CDR2 SQIVND (reference sequence). The CDR3 runs 13 residues. With 4 bases removed from V and 5 bases from J, the gap between germline ends came to 11 bases. The CDR3 nucleotides are TGTGCCAGTAGTAGGGCAGTCTGGGAGACCCAGTACTTC. It yields the protein CASSRAVWETQYF. The full variable domain, completed using reference TRBV19 and TRBJ2-5, is DGGITQSPKYLFRKEGQNVTLSCEQNLNHDAMYWYRQDPGQGLRLIYYSQIVNDFQKGDIAEGYSVSREKKESFPLTVTSAQKNPTAFYLCASSRAVWETQYFGPGTRLLVL.

This rearrangement joins TRBV7-9 to TRBJ1-1, with a tentative D call TRBD1 (6 bases). The germline V gene has CDR1 SEHNR and CDR2 FQNEAQ (reference sequence). V lost 1 base and J lost 5, with 11 bases in between. This CDR3 contains 14 residues. The CDR3 coding sequence is TGTGCCAGCAGCTTAGAAGGGGGAAAGACTGAAGCTTTCTTT. Amino acids: CASSLEGGKTEAFF.

The V and J genes are TRBV30 and TRBJ1-1, with TRBD1 identical over 7 bases. Germline CDR1 and CDR2: GTSNPN and SVGIG (reference sequence). V lost 1 base to trimming and J lost 7 bases; unmatched junction nucleotides: 12. The CDR3 runs to 15 residues. CDR3 DNA: TGTGCCTGGAGTGACAGGGGAACCTGGGGTGGTGAAGCTTTCTTT. This translates into CAWSDRGTWGGEAFF.

The chain links TRBV5-1 to TRBJ2-7, with D unresolved. The germline V gene has CDR1 SGHRS and CDR2 YFSETQ. CDR3 size: 14 residues. The V and J ends lost 0 bases and 6 bases respectively, with 13 bases between them. CDR3 DNA: TGCGCCAGCAGCTTGGCGTCGGCCCTCCCCGAGCAGTACTTC. It translates to CASSLASALPEQYF. Based on the CDR3 plus reference TRBV5-1 and TRBJ2-7, the full variable domain is KAGVTQTPRYLIKTRGQQVTLSCSPISGHRSVSWYQQTPGQGLQFLFEYFSETQRNKGNFPGRFSGRQFSNSRSEMNVSTLELGDSALYLCASSLASALPEQYFGPGTRLTVT.

The rearrangement uses TRBV19 and TRBJ1-1; 9 positions agree with TRBD1. Germline trimming cut 4 bases from V and 11 bases from J; bases unmatched to any gene: 11. Germline assignment: CDR1 LNHDA and CDR2 SQIVND (reference sequence). The CDR3 sequence is 14 residues long. CDR3 sequence: CASSSFQQGARAFF. The CDR3 nucleotides read TGTGCCAGTAGTAGTTTTCAACAGGGGGCTAGGGCTTTCTTT.

V and J are TRBV6-5 and TRBJ2-1, with D hard to call. There are 11 residues in the CDR3. The germline V and J ends were trimmed by 7 bases and 4 bases, with 5 bases remaining between them. Per the germline V gene, CDR1 is MNHEY and CDR2 is SVGAGI. In DNA form, the CDR3 reads TGTGCCAGCACGATTTACAATGAGCAGTTCTTC. Protein product: CASTIYNEQFF.

This clone was seen just once. The chain has TRBV7-2 and TRBJ2-7; 8 bases are shared with TRBD1. Germline assignment: CDR1 SGHTA and CDR2 FQGNSA. This CDR3 spans 15 amino acids. V lost 1 base to trimming and J lost 2 bases; unmatched junction nucleotides: 4. DNA for the CDR3: TGTGCCAGCAGCTTAGGCCGGGACAGGACCTACGAGCAGTACTTC. Protein: CASSLGRDRTYEQYF.

This clone is labeled medium-sized. One end of the junction does not line up with germline, which may come from a read error. The chain recombines TRBV9 with TRBJ2-3; 9 nucleotides match TRBD2. CDR1 and CDR2 from the germline V gene are SGDLS and YYNGEE. The CDR3 has 17 residues. The CDR3 sequence is CASSVGNGAGGAETQYF. CDR3 sequence (DNA): TGTGCCAGCAGCGTAGGTAACGGAGCGGGGGGTGCAGAGACGCAGTATTTT.

There are a few counts of this clone. CDR3 residues: CASSSGLAGAWGETQYF. In DNA, the CDR3 is TGTGCCAGCAGCTCGGGACTAGCGGGGGCCTGGGGGGAGACCCAGTACTTC. The V gene is TRBV7-8, the J gene TRBJ2-5, with TRBD2 identical over 14 bases. With V trimmed by 4 bases and J by 5 bases, 9 bases remained unmatched. CDR1 and CDR2 (germline): SGHVS, FQNEAQ. This CDR3 contains 17 residues.

The V and J genes are TRBV7-6 and TRBJ2-3; TRBD2 matches at 10 bases. Germline CDR1 reads SGHVS; CDR2 reads FNYEAQ. CDR3 length: 16 residues. V lost 5 bases to trimming and J lost 4 bases; unmatched junction nucleotides: 9. CDR3 sequence: CASSTGGTSASDTQYF. The CDR3 DNA sequence: TGTGCCAGCAGCACAGGAGGGACTAGCGCTTCAGATACGCAGTATTTT.

V is TRBV11-2 and J is TRBJ2-1; the D gene could be TRBD1 or TRBD2 (5 bases each). The V and J ends lost 5 bases and 2 bases respectively, with 16 bases between them. The CDR3 sequence is 16 residues long. Germline V gene sequence: CDR1 SGHAT, CDR2 FQNNGV. The CDR3 bases are TGTGCCAGCAGCACGTGGGGGAGTGGAACCTACAATGAGCAGTTCTTC. This gives the protein CASSTWGSGTYNEQFF.

This sequence joins TRBV6-5 and TRBJ1-1, with TRBD1 as a possible D gene (5 bases). The germline V gene encodes CDR1 MNHEY and CDR2 SVGAGI. The ends were cut back, 2 bases at V and 0 bases at J, with 10 bases in the middle. The CDR3 totals 15 residues. Here the CDR3 DNA reads TGTGCCAGCAGTTACGACAGACCAATGAACACTGAAGCTTTCTTT. Amino acid sequence: CASSYDRPMNTEAFF.

The J gene is TRBJ1-4, the V gene TRBV5-5; possible D gene TRBD1, 5 bases. The CDR3 spans 17 residues. V was pared by 4 bases and J by 0 bases, with 16 bases between. Per germline, CDR1 SGHKS and CDR2 YYEKEE (reference sequence). The CDR3 coding sequence is TGTGCCAGCAGCCCCCTCTTAGGGGCAGCAACTAATGAAAAACTGTTTTTT. It codes for CASSPLLGAATNEKLFF.